These 24 T cell receptor beta chains were all obtained from the same sample, sequenced in a study of CD4+ T cells in melanoma. Assay: immunoSEQ multiplex PCR; the TCRdb copy retains only in-frame clones and omits some. Of more than 20,000 clones listed, roughly 73% are singletons. These receptors were taken from a human donor with melanoma.

The chain carries TRBV7-9 and TRBJ1-3; maybe TRBD1 (6 bases). Germline CDR1 and CDR2: SEHNR and FQNEAQ (reference sequence). The CDR3 covers 17 residues. Deletions cut 3 bases from V and 0 bases from J, with 15 bases between. In nucleotides, the CDR3 is TGTGCCAGCAGCTTGGCCTTTGTAGGGGGCTCTGGAAACACCATATATTTT. Residues: CASSLAFVGGSGNTIYF. Full variable domain (rest looked up from reference TRBV7-9 and TRBJ1-3): DTGVSQNPRHKITKRGQNVTFRCDPISEHNRLYWYRQTLGQGPEFLTYFQNEAQLEKSRLLSDRFSAERPKGSFSTLEIQRTEQGDSAMYLCASSLAFVGGSGNTIYFGEGSWLTVV.

Here the CDR3 reads CASSEYEQYF. The CDR3 nucleotides are TGTGCCAGCAGTGAGTACGAGCAGTACTTC. The chain links TRBV6-1 to TRBJ2-7; D is unresolved. Trimming cost V 3 bases and J 4 bases, with 1 base left between them. This CDR3 comprises 10 residues. Germline values: CDR1 MNHNS, CDR2 SASEGT.

The gene calls are TRBV11-1 and TRBJ1-1; D is perhaps TRBD1 (5 bases). The CDR3 sequence is 13 residues long. Trimming shortened V by 3 bases and J by 8 bases, and 13 bases separated the two germline ends. CDR1 is SGHAT, CDR2 FQDESV, per germline (reference sequence). The CDR3 reads CASSFRGRGEAFF. The CDR3 DNA sequence: TGTGCCAGCAGCTTCCGGGGCCGCGGGGAAGCTTTCTTT.

This clone has just a few counts. V gene TRBV7-2 combines with J gene TRBJ2-2; 7 nucleotides line up with TRBD2. Germline V gene sequence: CDR1 SGHTA, CDR2 FQGNSA. The CDR3 extends over 19 amino acids. V dropped 4 bases and J dropped 5; count of bases not matched to a gene: 19. The CDR3 DNA follows: TGTGCCAGCAGCTCTAAGGCTAGCGGCACCCAGGGCTCTACCGGGGAGCTGTTTTTT. Translated, it gives CASSSKASGTQGSTGELFF.

This chain connects TRBV6-1 to TRBJ2-7; D is ambiguous. V dropped 5 bases and J dropped 6 bases, with 14 bases sitting between them. The CDR3 has 13 residues. Germline CDR1 reads MNHNS; CDR2 reads SASEGT. The CDR3 DNA reads as TGTGCCAGCAGTCCCAGGCTTTCGGGCGAGCAGTACTTC. Protein product: CASSPRLSGEQYF.

The CDR3 spells CASSLARDNSYEQYF. CDR3 DNA: TGTGCCAGCAGCTTAGCCAGGGACAACTCCTACGAGCAGTACTTC. This sequence joins TRBV7-9 and TRBJ2-7, with D perhaps TRBD1 (6 bases). Trimming stripped 0 bases from V and 0 bases from J, with 9 bases between. In germline, CDR1 is SEHNR, CDR2 FQNEAQ (reference sequence). The CDR3 length is 15 residues.

The gene calls are TRBV11-2 and TRBJ1-3, with D unresolved. The germline CDR1 and CDR2 sequences are SGHAT and FQNNGV. The length of the CDR3 is 15 residues. Between the trimmed V and J ends, which lost 5 bases and 4 bases, there was a span of 15 bases. The CDR3 protein is CASSARGVPGNTIYF. In DNA form, the CDR3 reads TGTGCCAGCAGCGCCAGAGGAGTACCCGGAAACACCATATATTTT.

This chain links TRBV6-5 with TRBJ1-1; 8 bases fit TRBD1. V dropped 6 bases and J dropped 4; count of bases not matched to a gene: 7. Germline V gene sequence: CDR1 MNHEY, CDR2 SVGAGI. The CDR3 runs 14 residues. The CDR3 loop is CASSPWTGSTEAFF. The DNA of the CDR3 is TGTGCCAGCAGCCCCTGGACAGGGAGCACTGAAGCTTTCTTT.

The genes are TRBV7-9 and TRBJ2-3; unclear D gene. Germline CDR1 and CDR2: SEHNR and FQNEAQ (reference sequence). The CDR3 has 11 amino acids. V was trimmed by 5 bases and J by 2 bases, leaving 2 bases between them. The CDR3 spells CASSLTDTQYF. DNA of the CDR3: TGTGCCAGCAGCCTCACAGATACGCAGTATTTT.

This clone was observed once. V and J are TRBV6-4 and TRBJ1-2, with 8 bases identical to TRBD1. CDR3 length: 12 amino acids. The V segment lost 6 bases and the J segment 6 bases; nucleotides outside the gene matches: 3. Looked up from germline, CDR1 is MRHNA and CDR2 is SNTAGT. The CDR3 sequence: CASRDRVDGYTF. CDR3 nucleotide sequence: TGTGCCAGCAGGGACAGGGTGGATGGCTACACCTTC.

The rearrangement uses TRBV9 and TRBJ2-1; 7 nucleotides match TRBD2. In germline, CDR1 is SGDLS, CDR2 YYNGEE. V was clipped by 4 bases and J by 16 bases; unmatched bases: 20. The length of the CDR3 is 15 residues. The CDR3 spells CASSPTGTTDRLVFF. In nucleotides, the CDR3 is TGTGCCAGCAGCCCCACCGGGACTACAGACCGCTTGGTTTTCTTC.

The rearrangement uses TRBV9 and TRBJ1-1, with TRBD1 matching over 7 bases. This CDR3 has 15 residues. Germline V gene lookup returns CDR1 SGDLS and CDR2 YYNGEE. Germline trimming cut 4 bases from V and 3 bases from J; bases unmatched to any gene: 9. This chain's CDR3 is CASSLYPGQHTEAFF. CDR3 DNA sequence: TGTGCCAGCAGCCTCTACCCGGGACAGCACACTGAAGCTTTCTTT. Together with reference TRBV9 and TRBJ1-1, the CDR3 gives the full variable domain: DSGVTQTPKHLITATGQRVTLRCSPRSGDLSVYWYQQSLDQGLQFLIQYYNGEERAKGNILERFSAQQFPDLHSELNLSSLELGDSALYFCASSLYPGQHTEAFFGQGTRLTVV.

The rearrangement joins TRBV29-1 to TRBJ1-1; D possibly corresponds to TRBD1 (6 bases). V lost 4 bases and J lost 5, with 14 bases in between. The CDR3 covers 13 residues. The V gene's germline CDR1 is SQVTM and CDR2 ANQGSEA. The chain's CDR3 is CSVGGGVRTEAFF. CDR3 nucleotides: TGCAGCGTTGGAGGGGGGGTTCGAACTGAAGCTTTCTTT.

The chain links TRBV7-2 to TRBJ2-1; 8 nucleotides match TRBD1. J lost 9 bases, V lost 0 bases, and 7 bases had no gene match. The CDR3 totals 15 residues. In germline, CDR1 is SGHTA, CDR2 FQGNSA. The CDR3 loop is CASSLAGQGTLEQFF. CDR3 in DNA: TGTGCCAGCAGCTTAGCAGGACAGGGAACTCTTGAGCAGTTCTTC.

CDR3 sequence reads: CASSYFRRSTGELFF. The CDR3 nucleotides are TGTGCCAGCAGTTACTTCCGACGTTCGACCGGGGAGCTGTTTTTT. The chain links TRBV6-5 to TRBJ2-2; D is uncertain. This CDR3 is built from 15 residues. Germline V lookup: CDR1 MNHEY, CDR2 SVGAGI. The V and J ends lost 1 base and 5 bases respectively, with 11 bases between them.

The rearrangement joins TRBV6-5 to TRBJ1-2; perhaps TRBD1 as D (6 bases). The V gene's germline CDR1 is MNHEY and CDR2 SVGAGI. V gave up 8 bases and J gave up 5 bases, with 18 bases separating them. This CDR3 is 14 amino acids long. As DNA, the CDR3 is TGTGCCAGCGCCCGGGACGGGGGCGTTTATGGCTACACCTTC. Translated: CASARDGGVYGYTF.

This chain uses TRBV5-6 with TRBJ2-2; tentatively, D is TRBD2 (5 bases). The CDR3 loop spans 14 amino acids. V was trimmed by 0 bases and J by 4 bases, leaving 7 bases between them. Germline CDR1 SGHDT, CDR2 YYEEEE. The CDR3 DNA follows: TGTGCCAGCAGCTTGGGGACTGGCACCGGGGAGCTGTTTTTT. This gives the protein CASSLGTGTGELFF.

CDR3 sequence: CASSTSPATGELFF. The CDR3 DNA follows: TGTGCCAGTAGTACTAGCCCCGCTACCGGGGAGCTGTTTTTT. The chain carries TRBV19 and TRBJ2-2; possible D gene TRBD2, 5 bases. The V and J ends lost 4 bases and 5 bases respectively, with 11 bases between them. Germline V gene sequence: CDR1 LNHDA, CDR2 SQIVND (reference sequence). The CDR3 is made up of 14 amino acids. Based on the CDR3 plus reference TRBV19 and TRBJ2-2, the full variable domain is DGGITQSPKYLFRKEGQNVTLSCEQNLNHDAMYWYRQDPGQGLRLIYYSQIVNDFQKGDIAEGYSVSREKKESFPLTVTSAQKNPTAFYLCASSTSPATGELFFGEGSRLTVL.

The chain carries TRBV11-2 and TRBJ1-5, with D possibly matching TRBD1 (6 bases). CDR3 size: 15 residues. CDR1 is SGHAT, CDR2 FQNNGV, per germline. Deletions cut 5 bases from V and 1 base from J, with 12 bases between. The CDR3 sequence: CASSRGARSNQPQHF. The CDR3 DNA reads TGTGCCAGCAGCCGGGGGGCCCGGAGCAATCAGCCCCAGCATTTT.

V usage is TRBV5-6 and J usage is TRBJ1-5; D is perhaps TRBD1 (5 bases). The CDR3 is 17 residues long. CDR1 is SGHDT and CDR2 is YYEEEE in the germline V gene. V was shortened by 0 bases and J by 1 base, with 14 bases between the two germline ends. The CDR3 DNA is TGTGCCAGCAGCTTGGAGGGCAGGGAAGGGAGCAATCAGCCCCAGCATTTT. It is translated as CASSLEGREGSNQPQHF.

This clone has more than one count but fewer than ten. The V and J genes are TRBV9 and TRBJ2-3, with 9 bases matching TRBD1. Trimming removed 3 bases from V and 2 bases from J; junction bases left unmatched: 4. The CDR3 sequence is 15 residues long. From germline, CDR1 is SGDLS and CDR2 YYNGEE. The CDR3 is CASSAGQGPTDTQYF. CDR3 nucleotide sequence: TGTGCCAGCAGCGCCGGACAGGGGCCCACAGATACGCAGTATTTT. Filled out from reference TRBV9 and TRBJ2-3, the complete variable domain reads DSGVTQTPKHLITATGQRVTLRCSPRSGDLSVYWYQQSLDQGLQFLIQYYNGEERAKGNILERFSAQQFPDLHSELNLSSLELGDSALYFCASSAGQGPTDTQYFGPGTRLTVL.

The V gene is TRBV30, the J gene TRBJ2-5; tentatively, D is TRBD1 or TRBD2 (6 bases each). There are 14 residues in the CDR3. CDR1 is GTSNPN and CDR2 is SVGIG in the germline V gene (reference sequence). Trimming left V 8 bases short and J 3 bases short, with 19 bases between. CDR3 region: CALSKRGVKETQYF. The CDR3 bases are TGTGCCCTATCTAAGAGGGGGGTTAAAGAGACCCAGTACTTC.

CDR3 DNA sequence: TGTGCCAGCACAGGGGGGACCTCCTACGAGCAGTACTTC. Translated: CASTGGTSYEQYF. The chain couples TRBV2 to TRBJ2-7, with D tentatively TRBD1 (7 bases). Germline lookup yields CDR1 SNHLY and CDR2 FYNNEI. This CDR3 is 13 amino acids long. The germline V and J ends were trimmed by 7 bases and 0 bases, with 10 bases remaining between them.

The rearrangement uses TRBV5-6 and TRBJ1-3, with a possible D match to TRBD1 (6 bases). Germline V gene sequence: CDR1 SGHDT, CDR2 YYEEEE. Deletions cut 0 bases from V and 3 bases from J, with 7 bases between. This CDR3 comprises 14 residues. CDR3 in DNA: TGTGCCAGCAGCTTGGACAGGGTTGGAAACACCATATATTTT. Translation gives CASSLDRVGNTIYF.